A single TCR beta chain is shown here with its context. This clonotype was found a few times. The specificity of this receptor is unknown. No much larger clone is present one base from it, and per-base qualities are unavailable. These data belong to a study of identical twins (dated by TCRdb to the mid-2010s). For the study in its entirety: To test whether fetal clonotypes persist, the study used deep sequencing on TCR alpha and beta repertoires from monozygotic twins, unrelated adults of various ages, and cord blood. Replicate twin experiments were performed at different times using different library preparation protocols to rule out contamination. Overall study outcomes, separate from this receptor: Out-of-frame TCR alpha sharing in monozygotic twins was systematically underestimated by recombination models, whereas sharing between unrelated individuals was in agreement with the recombination models. Compared with coincidental sharing between unrelated individuals, an excess of low generation-probability sequences was observed among out-of-frame TCR alpha sequences shared between twins. Fewer insertions were carried by abundant cord blood beta clonotypes; a weaker similar trend was observed in young adult naive repertoires, while no such trend was observed in memory repertoires. Zero-insertion analyses could be partly confounded by invariant T cells such as MAIT and iNKT, although diverse VJ usage argued against such confounding for most clonotypes. A weaker excess of twin sharing was found in beta out-of-frame sequences because the signal-to-noise ratio was lowered by fewer shared sequences. Conclusions relied on cross-sectional statistical analysis, since the same donors could not be followed over many years.

A distance of 9 bases separates the germline ends of V and J, which lose 0 bases and 3 bases respectively. The germline V gene specifies LGHNA as CDR1 and YSLEER as CDR2. The CDR3 spans 15 residues, from the cysteine through the phenylalanine. Here the CDR3 DNA is all that survives: 45 bases in frame from base 1. Every donor in the study was a healthy Caucasian. The twin cohort consisted of three pairs of female monozygotic twins, all aged roughly 18 to 29 years. Peripheral blood mononuclear cells were used as the source from which RNA for TCR libraries was isolated. Library prep was done by 5' RACE. The instrument was an Illumina HiSeq 2000. A universal primer binding site was introduced by template switching, and a unique molecular identifier was present in the final cDNA, enabling accurate counting of TCR cDNA molecules. First-strand cDNA for TCR alpha and beta chains was synthesized from specific primers in the conserved constant-segment region. To control for contamination, every cDNA library was double barcoded, receiving both a SMART-Mk sample barcode and Illumina barcodes. TruSeq adapter sequences and Illumina sample barcodes were added in two successive PCR steps. TCR alpha and beta cDNA libraries were sequenced on the Illumina HiSeq platform with custom primers. The original pipeline was this. MiGEC processed the raw reads to extract unique molecular identifiers, while MiXCR was used to determine the CDR3 positions. For each individual, recombination models were inferred using an EM algorithm with the repgenHMM and IGoR tools. The tcR package in R was used for shared clonotype analysis, with sharing normalized by the product of cloneset sizes. Out-of-frame nonproductive sequences were analyzed to study raw recombination free of thymic and clonal selection effects. The public reads were quality trimmed at Q25 with fastp and then assembled into clones with MiXCR by TCRdb, keeping productive beta chains. Rows are combined by CDR3 protein, so each entry shows the most common genes and DNA. TCRdb, rather than the study authors, made the V and J calls. The sample data list some 560,000 distinct CDR3 sequences, and 9% to 10% of these were observed just once. Under 3.5% of the sample is in the top ten clones.

The same sample was also studied in work on yellow fever vaccine responses in identical twins. Per the second study: The authors reported that the T cell response to vaccination in identical twins appeared partly convergent and partly personalized. In identical twins, the study followed T cell clones that responded to the vaccine with precision.

The chain links TRBV4-3 with TRBJ2-1; perhaps TRBD2 is the D gene, with 6 bases matching. This TCR was sampled from a woman under 30 in good health. The specimen sequenced was PBMCs. The DNA sequence is TGCGCCAGCAGCCAAGACGCGGGGCTCTACAATGAGCAGTTCTTC. It encodes CASSQDAGLYNEQFF.